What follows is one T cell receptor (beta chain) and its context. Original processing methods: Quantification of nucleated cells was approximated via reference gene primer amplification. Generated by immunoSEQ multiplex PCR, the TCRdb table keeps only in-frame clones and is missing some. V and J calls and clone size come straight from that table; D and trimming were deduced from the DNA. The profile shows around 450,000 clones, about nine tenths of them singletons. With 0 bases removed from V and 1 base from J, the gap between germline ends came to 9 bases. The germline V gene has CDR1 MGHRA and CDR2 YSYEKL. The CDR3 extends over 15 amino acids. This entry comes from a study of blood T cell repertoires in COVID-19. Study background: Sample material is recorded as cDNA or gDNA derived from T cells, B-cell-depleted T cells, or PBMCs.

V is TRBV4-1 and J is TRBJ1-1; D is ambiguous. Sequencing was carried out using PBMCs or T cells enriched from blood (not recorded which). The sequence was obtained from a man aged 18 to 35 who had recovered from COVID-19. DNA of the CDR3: TGCGCCAGCAGCCAAGAAGGGAGACCGAACACTGAAGCTTTCTTT. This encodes CASSQEGRPNTEAFF.